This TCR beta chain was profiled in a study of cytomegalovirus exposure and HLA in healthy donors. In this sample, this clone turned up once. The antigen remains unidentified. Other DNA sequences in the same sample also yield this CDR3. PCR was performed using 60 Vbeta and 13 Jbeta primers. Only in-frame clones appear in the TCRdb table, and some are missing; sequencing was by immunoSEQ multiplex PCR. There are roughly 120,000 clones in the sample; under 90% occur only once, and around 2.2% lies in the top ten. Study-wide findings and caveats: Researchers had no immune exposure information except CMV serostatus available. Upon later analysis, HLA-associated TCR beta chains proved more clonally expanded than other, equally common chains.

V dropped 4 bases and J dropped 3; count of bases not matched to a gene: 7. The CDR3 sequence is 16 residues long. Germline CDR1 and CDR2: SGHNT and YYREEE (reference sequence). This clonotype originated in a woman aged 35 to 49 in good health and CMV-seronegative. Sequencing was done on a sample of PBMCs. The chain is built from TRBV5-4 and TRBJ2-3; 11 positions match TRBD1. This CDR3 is CASSTGTGGRTDTQYF. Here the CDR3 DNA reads TGTGCCAGCAGCACTGGGACAGGGGGACGAACAGATACGCAGTATTTT.